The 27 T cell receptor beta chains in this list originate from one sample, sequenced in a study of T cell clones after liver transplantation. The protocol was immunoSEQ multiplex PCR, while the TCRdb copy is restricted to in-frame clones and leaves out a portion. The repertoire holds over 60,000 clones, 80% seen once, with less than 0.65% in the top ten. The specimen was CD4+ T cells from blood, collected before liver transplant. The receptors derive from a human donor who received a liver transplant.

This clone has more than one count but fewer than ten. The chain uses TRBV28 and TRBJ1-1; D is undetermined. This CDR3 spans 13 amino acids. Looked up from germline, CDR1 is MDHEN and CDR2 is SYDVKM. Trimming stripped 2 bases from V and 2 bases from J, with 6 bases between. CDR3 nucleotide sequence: TGTGCCAGCAGTTTACCGAGAAACACTGAAGCTTTCTTT. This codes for CASSLPRNTEAFF.

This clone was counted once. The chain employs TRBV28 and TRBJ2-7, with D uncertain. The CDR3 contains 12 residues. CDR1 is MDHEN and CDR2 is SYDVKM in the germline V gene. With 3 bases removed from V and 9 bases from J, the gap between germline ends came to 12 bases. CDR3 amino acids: CASSFLQLRQYF. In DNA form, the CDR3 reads TGTGCCAGCAGTTTTCTGCAGCTAAGGCAGTACTTC.

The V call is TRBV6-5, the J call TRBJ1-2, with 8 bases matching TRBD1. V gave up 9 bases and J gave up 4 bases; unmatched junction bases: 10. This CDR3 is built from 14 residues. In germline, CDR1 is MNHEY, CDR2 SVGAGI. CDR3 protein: CASRTGLLIYGYTF. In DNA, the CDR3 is TGTGCCAGTAGGACAGGGTTATTGATCTATGGCTACACCTTC.

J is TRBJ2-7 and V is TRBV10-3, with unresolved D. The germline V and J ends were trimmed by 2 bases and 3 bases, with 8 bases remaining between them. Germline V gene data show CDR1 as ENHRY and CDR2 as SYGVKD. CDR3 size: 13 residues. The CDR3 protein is CAISERPFYEQYF. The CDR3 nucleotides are TGTGCCATCAGTGAGAGACCCTTCTACGAGCAGTACTTC.

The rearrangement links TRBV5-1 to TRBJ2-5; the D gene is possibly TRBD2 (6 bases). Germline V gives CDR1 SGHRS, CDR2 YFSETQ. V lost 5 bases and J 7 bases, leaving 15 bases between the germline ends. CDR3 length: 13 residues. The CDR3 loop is CASSSGESGTQYF. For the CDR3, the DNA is TGCGCCAGCAGTAGCGGCGAGTCTGGGACCCAGTACTTC.

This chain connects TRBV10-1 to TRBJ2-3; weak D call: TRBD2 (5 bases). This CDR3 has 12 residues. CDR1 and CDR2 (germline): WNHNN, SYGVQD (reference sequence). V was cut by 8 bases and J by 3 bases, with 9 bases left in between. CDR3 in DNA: TGCGCCAGCGGGCCGGGGACAGATACGCAGTATTTT. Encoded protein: CASGPGTDTQYF.

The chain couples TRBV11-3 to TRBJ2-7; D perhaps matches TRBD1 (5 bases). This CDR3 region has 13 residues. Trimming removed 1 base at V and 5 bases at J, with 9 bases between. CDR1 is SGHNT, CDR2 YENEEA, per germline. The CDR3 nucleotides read TGTGCCAGCAGCTTAGCTCAGGGCCACGAGCAGTACTTC. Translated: CASSLAQGHEQYF.

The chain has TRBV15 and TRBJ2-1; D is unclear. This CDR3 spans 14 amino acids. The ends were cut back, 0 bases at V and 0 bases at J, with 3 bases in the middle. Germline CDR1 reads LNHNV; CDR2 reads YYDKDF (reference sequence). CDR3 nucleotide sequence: TGTGCCACCAGCAGAGAAAGCTCCTACAATGAGCAGTTCTTC. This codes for CATSRESSYNEQFF.

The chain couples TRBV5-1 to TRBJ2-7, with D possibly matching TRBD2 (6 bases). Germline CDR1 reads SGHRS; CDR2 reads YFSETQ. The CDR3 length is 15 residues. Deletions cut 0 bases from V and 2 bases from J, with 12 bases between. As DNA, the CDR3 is TGCGCCAGCAGCTTGGCCGGGGGAAAGACCTACGAGCAGTACTTC. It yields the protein CASSLAGGKTYEQYF. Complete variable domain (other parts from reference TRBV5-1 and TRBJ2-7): KAGVTQTPRYLIKTRGQQVTLSCSPISGHRSVSWYQQTPGQGLQFLFEYFSETQRNKGNFPGRFSGRQFSNSRSEMNVSTLELGDSALYLCASSLAGGKTYEQYFGPGTRLTVT.

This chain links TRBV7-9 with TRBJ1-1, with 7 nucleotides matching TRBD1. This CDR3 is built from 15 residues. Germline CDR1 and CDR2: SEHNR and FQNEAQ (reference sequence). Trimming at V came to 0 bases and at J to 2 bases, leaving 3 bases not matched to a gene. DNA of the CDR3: TGTGCCAGCAGCTTAGCAGGGGGCCTAAACACTGAAGCTTTCTTT. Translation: CASSLAGGLNTEAFF.

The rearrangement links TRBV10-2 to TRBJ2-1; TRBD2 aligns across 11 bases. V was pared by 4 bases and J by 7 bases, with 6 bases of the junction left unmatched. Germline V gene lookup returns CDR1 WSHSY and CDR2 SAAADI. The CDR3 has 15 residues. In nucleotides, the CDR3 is TGCGCCAGCAGTGCGGCCGGACTAGCGGGTAATGAGCAGTTCTTC. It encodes CASSAAGLAGNEQFF.

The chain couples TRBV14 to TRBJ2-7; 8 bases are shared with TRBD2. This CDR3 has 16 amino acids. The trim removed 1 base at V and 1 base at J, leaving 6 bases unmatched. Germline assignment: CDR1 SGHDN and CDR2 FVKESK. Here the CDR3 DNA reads TGTGCCAGCAGCCAAGGGGCTAGCGGGTCGTCCTACGAGCAGTACTTC. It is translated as CASSQGASGSSYEQYF.

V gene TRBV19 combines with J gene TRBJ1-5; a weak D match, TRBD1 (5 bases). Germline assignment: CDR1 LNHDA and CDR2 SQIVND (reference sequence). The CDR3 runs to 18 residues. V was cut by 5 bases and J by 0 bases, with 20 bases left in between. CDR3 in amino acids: CASSVPLGAVNSNQPQHF. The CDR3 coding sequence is TGTGCCAGTAGTGTACCTTTAGGGGCCGTTAATAGCAATCAGCCCCAGCATTTT.

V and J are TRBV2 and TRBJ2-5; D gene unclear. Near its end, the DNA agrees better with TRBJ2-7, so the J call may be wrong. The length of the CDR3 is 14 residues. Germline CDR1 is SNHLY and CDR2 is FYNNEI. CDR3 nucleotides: TGTGCCAGCAGTGTTGGCAGATTAAACTACGAGCAGTACTTC. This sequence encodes CASSVGRLNYEQYF.

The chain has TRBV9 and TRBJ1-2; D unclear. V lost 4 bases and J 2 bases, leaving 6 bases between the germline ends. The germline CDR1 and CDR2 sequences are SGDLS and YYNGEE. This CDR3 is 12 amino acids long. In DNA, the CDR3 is TGTGCCAGCAGCAGACCCAACTATGGCTACACCTTC. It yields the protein CASSRPNYGYTF.

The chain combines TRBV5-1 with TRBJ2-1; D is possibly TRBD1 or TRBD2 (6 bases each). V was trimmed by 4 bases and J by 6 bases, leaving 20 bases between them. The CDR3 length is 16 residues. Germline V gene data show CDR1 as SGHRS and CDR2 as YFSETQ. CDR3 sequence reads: CASSPPLEEGVNEQFF. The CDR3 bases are TGCGCCAGCAGCCCCCCTCTCGAGGAGGGGGTCAATGAGCAGTTCTTC.

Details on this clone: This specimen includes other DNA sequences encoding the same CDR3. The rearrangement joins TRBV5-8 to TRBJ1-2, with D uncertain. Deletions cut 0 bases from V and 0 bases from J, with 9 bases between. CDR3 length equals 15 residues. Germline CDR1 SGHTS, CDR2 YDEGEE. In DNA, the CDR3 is TGTGCCAGCAGCTTGGGGGGTTGGACTAACTATGGCTACACCTTC. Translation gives CASSLGGWTNYGYTF.

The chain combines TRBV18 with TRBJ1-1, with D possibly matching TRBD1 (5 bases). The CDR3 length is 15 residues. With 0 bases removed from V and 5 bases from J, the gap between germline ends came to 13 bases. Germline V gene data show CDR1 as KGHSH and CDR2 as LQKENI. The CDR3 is CASSPPLGGDTEAFF. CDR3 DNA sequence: TGTGCCAGCTCACCACCGTTGGGGGGAGATACTGAAGCTTTCTTT.

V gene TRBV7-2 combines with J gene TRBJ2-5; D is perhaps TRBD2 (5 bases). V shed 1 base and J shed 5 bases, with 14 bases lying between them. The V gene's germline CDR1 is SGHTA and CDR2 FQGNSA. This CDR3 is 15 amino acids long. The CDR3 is CASSLGASRSETQYF. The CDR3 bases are TGTGCCAGCAGCTTAGGTGCTAGCAGGTCCGAGACCCAGTACTTC. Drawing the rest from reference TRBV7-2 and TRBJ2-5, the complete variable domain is GAGVSQSPSNKVTEKGKDVELRCDPISGHTALYWYRQSLGQGLEFLIYFQGNSAPDKSGLPSDRFSAERTGGSVSTLTIQRTQQEDSAVYLCASSLGASRSETQYFGPGTRLLVL.

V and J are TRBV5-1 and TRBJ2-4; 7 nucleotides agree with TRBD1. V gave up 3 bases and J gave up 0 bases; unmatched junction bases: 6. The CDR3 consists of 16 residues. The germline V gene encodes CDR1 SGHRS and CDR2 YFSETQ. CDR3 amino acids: CASSSGQALAKNIQYF. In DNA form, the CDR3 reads TGCGCCAGCAGCTCAGGACAGGCGTTAGCCAAAAACATTCAGTACTTC.

The CDR3 region has the DNA TGTGCCAGCTCTCGGGGGGAGAACACTGAAGCTTTCTTT. Protein: CASSRGENTEAFF. The chain combines TRBV5-5 with TRBJ1-1; weak D call: TRBD1 (5 bases). From germline, CDR1 is SGHKS and CDR2 YYEKEE (reference sequence). Trimming took off 7 bases at V and 1 base at J, with 11 bases between the two ends. The CDR3 is 13 residues long. The full variable domain, completed using reference TRBV5-5 and TRBJ1-1, is DAGVTQSPTHLIKTRGQQVTLRCSPISGHKSVSWYQQVLGQGPQFIFQYYEKEERGRGNFPDRFSARQFPNYSSELNVNALLLGDSALYLCASSRGENTEAFFGQGTRLTVV.

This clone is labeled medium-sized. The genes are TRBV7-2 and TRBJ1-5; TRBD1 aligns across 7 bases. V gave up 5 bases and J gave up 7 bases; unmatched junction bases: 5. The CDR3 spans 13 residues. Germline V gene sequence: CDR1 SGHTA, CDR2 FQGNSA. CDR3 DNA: TGTGCCAGCAGCCAGGGGGTAAGCCAGCCCCAGCATTTT. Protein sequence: CASSQGVSQPQHF.

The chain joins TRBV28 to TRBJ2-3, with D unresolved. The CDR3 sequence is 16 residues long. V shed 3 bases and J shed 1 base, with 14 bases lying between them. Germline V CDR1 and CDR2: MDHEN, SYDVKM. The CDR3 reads CASSFIRFGGTDTQYF. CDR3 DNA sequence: TGTGCCAGCAGTTTCATAAGGTTTGGGGGCACAGATACGCAGTATTTT.

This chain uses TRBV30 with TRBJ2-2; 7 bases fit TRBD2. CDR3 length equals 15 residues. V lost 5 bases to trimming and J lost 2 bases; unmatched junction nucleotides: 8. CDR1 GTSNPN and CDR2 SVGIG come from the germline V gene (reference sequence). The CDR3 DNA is TGTGCCTGGGCCCGGGACTACTTTAACACCGGGGAGCTGTTTTTT. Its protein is CAWARDYFNTGELFF.

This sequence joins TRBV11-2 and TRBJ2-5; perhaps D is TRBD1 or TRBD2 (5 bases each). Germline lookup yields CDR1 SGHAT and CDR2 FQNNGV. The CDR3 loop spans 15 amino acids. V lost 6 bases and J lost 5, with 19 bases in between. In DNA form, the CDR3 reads TGTGCCAGCAGAAAAATCGGGACCCGCGGGGAGACCCAGTACTTC. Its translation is CASRKIGTRGETQYF.

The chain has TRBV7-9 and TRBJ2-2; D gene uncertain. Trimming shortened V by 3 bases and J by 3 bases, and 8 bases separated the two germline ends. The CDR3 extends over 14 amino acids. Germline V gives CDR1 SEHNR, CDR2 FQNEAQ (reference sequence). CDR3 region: CASSFGTDTGELFF. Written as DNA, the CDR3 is TGTGCCAGCAGCTTTGGAACCGACACCGGGGAGCTGTTTTTT.

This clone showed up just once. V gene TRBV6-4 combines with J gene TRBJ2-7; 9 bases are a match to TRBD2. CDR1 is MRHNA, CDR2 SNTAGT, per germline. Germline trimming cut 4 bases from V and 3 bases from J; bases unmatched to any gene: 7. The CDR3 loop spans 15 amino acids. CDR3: CASSVRLAGFYEQYF. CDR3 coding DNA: TGTGCCAGCAGTGTGCGGCTAGCGGGGTTCTACGAGCAGTACTTC.